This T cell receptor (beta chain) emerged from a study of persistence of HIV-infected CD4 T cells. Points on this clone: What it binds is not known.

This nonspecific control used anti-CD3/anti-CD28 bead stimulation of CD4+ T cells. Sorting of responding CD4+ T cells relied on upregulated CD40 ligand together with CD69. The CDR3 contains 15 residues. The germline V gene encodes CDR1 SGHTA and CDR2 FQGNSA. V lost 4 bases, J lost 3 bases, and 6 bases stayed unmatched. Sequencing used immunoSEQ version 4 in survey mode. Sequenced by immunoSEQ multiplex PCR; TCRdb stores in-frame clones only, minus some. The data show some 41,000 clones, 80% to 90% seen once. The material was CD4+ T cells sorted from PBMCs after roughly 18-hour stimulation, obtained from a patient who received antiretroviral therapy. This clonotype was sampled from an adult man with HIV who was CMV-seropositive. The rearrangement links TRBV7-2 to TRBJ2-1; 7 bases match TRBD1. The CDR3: CASSSEGQSYNEQFF. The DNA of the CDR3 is TGTGCCAGCAGCTCCGAGGGACAGAGCTACAATGAGCAGTTCTTC.